The source of this T cell receptor (beta chain) is a study of cytomegalovirus exposure and HLA in healthy donors. Whole-study findings and limits: A few chains tied to CMV proved CMV antigen-specific in vitro.

Method: immunoSEQ multiplex PCR; TCRdb's copy keeps in-frame clones and lacks some. The sample carries tens of thousands of clones, approximately 91% recorded once. The junction had 1 base not matched to a gene; V was cut back by 3 bases and J by 2 bases. This CDR3 region has 14 residues. CDR1 is ENHRY and CDR2 is SYGVKD in the germline V gene. On this clone itself: Its antigen is still unknown.

This TCR came from a man in his thirties or forties in good health and CMV-seronegative. This chain joins TRBV10-3 and TRBJ1-5; 7 bases match TRBD1. Sequencing was performed on PBMCs. The CDR3 DNA reads TGTGCCATCAGTGACGACAGGGGCAATCAGCCCCAGCATTTT. Translated, it gives CAISDDRGNQPQHF.